Sequencing of this T cell receptor (beta chain) was carried out in a study of T-cell memory formation after mild COVID-19. Study details: TCR clusters were largely donor specific. Study outcomes and limitations: CM and EM subsets held most contracting CD4+ clones; EMRA held CD8+ ones.

Trimming took off 5 bases at V and 5 bases at J, with 13 bases between the two ends. The CDR3 is 13 amino acids. Germline V CDR1 and CDR2: LGHDT, YNNKEL (reference sequence). As to this clonotype: As yet, its antigen is unknown.

Sample barcodes and UMIs were carried by the TCR alpha and TCR beta cDNA libraries that 5'RACE generated with constant-segment primers. TCRdb reprocessed the 5' RACE reads with MiXCR, giving one entry per CDR3 protein. This table has under 700,000 distinct CDR3 sequences, roughly 20% appearing once. The TCR comes from an adult woman who had mild COVID-19 (a few samples of this study predate the infection). Cell type and time point are not known. Sequencing was carried out using PBMCs or a T cell subset sorted from them (not recorded which). The chain is built from TRBV3-1 and TRBJ2-7; the D gene is possibly TRBD2 (5 bases). The CDR3 nucleotides are TGTGCCAGCAGCTCCCCCCCGAGGGACGAGCAGTACTTC. Translating gives CASSSPPRDEQYF.